This TCR beta chain comes out of a study of vaccination effects on CD4 cells after COVID-19. Profiling relied on immunoSEQ multiplex PCR, and the TCRdb table lists in-frame clones only, not all of them. The profile covers just under 75,000 clones, with around 79% appearing a single time and roughly 2.9% taken by the ten largest. Study outcomes and limitations: Whether induced by infection or by vaccine, clones showed marked clonal contraction late after vaccination.

Worth noting for this clone: What it binds is not known.

Germline V gives CDR1 SGHNT, CDR2 YYREEE (reference sequence). This CDR3 region has 16 residues. With V trimmed by 4 bases and J by 3 bases, 8 bases remained unmatched. Sequencing in the ViraFEST assay came after antigen-specific CD4+ T cells had been expanded with viral peptide pools, which were used to stimulate PBMC. Subsequent to a culture period of under twelve days, CD4+ T cells were isolated. Nucleocapsid antibodies were negative in the vaccine recipients, who had never had SARS-CoV-2 infection. Around 2.2 million PBMC were seeded per well and grown in the presence of about 10 IU/ml IL-2 and around 10 ug/ml peptides. A half-volume exchange with IL-2 medium occurred on days 3 and 7.

Sequenced material: CD4+ T cells from PBMCs cultured with HCoV-NL63 spike peptides, taken before COVID-19 vaccination. The clonotype was recovered from a human donor who received a COVID-19 vaccine. The chain has TRBV5-4 and TRBJ2-3; 10 nucleotides match TRBD1. CDR3 region: CASSARQGAGTDTQYF. CDR3 nucleotides: TGTGCCAGCAGCGCTCGACAGGGGGCTGGGACAGATACGCAGTATTTT.